Each of the 30 T cell receptor beta chains below was sequenced from the same sample in a study of post-analysis software for immune sequencing data. Study-wide results and caveats: Compared with controls, patients had more of about 5 TRBV segments, including TRBV5-6, TRBV5-1 and TRBV20-1.

Antigens of these TCRs are unknown. Unique molecular identifiers had been added to the TCR beta cDNA libraries. A single record per CDR3 protein comes from TCRdb applying MiXCR to the PCR reads. Among roughly 700,000 distinct CDR3 sequences listed, 25% to 30% were seen once. Sample: blood. All receptors come from a girl aged 5-17 years with multiple sclerosis.

This clonotype was detected a few times. This chain joins TRBV10-3 and TRBJ1-4; TRBD1 matches at 8 bases. Germline assignment: CDR1 ENHRY and CDR2 SYGVKD. The CDR3 length is 13 residues. The J segment lost 4 bases and the V segment lost 10 bases, leaving 5 bases of the junction unmatched. The chain's CDR3 is CATRTGNNEKLFF. In DNA form, the CDR3 reads TGTGCCACGCGGACAGGGAATAATGAAAAACTGTTTTTT.

This clonotype has more than one count but fewer than ten. This chain uses TRBV10-3 with TRBJ2-7, with TRBD2 identical over 8 bases. Trimming took 0 bases from V and 2 from J; bases not matched to a gene: 6. CDR3 length: 16 residues. From germline, CDR1 is ENHRY and CDR2 SYGVKD. The CDR3 DNA sequence: TGTGCCATCAGTGAGTCGTTTGGGACTAGAGCCTACGAGCAGTACTTC. This sequence encodes CAISESFGTRAYEQYF.

This clonotype appeared a few times. The V gene is TRBV28, the J gene TRBJ1-1, with D tentatively TRBD1 (5 bases). V was clipped by 2 bases and J by 8 bases, with 15 bases between them. CDR1 and CDR2 (germline): MDHEN, SYDVKM. This CDR3 is built from 14 residues. The CDR3 DNA reads as TGTGCCAGCAGTTTACGACAGCTCACCACCGAAGCTTTCTTT. This codes for CASSLRQLTTEAFF. The variable domain in full, with the rest retrieved from reference TRBV28 and TRBJ1-1, is DVKVTQSSRYLVKRTGEKVFLECVQDMDHENMFWYRQDPGLGLRLIYFSYDVKMKEKGDIPEGYSVSREKKERFSLILESASTNQTSMYLCASSLRQLTTEAFFGQGTRLTVV.

This chain joins TRBV2 and TRBJ1-5; D is possibly TRBD1 (5 bases). V shed 5 bases and J shed 1 base, with 9 bases lying between them. CDR1 is SNHLY and CDR2 is FYNNEI in the germline V gene. There are 14 residues in the CDR3. This chain's CDR3 is CASSSGTSNQPQHF. The CDR3, as DNA: TGTGCCAGCAGTTCTGGGACCAGCAATCAGCCCCAGCATTTT.

The J gene is TRBJ2-4, the V gene TRBV20-1; 7 nucleotides align to TRBD2. After removal of 0 bases from V and 9 bases from J, the junction contained 2 bases not matched to a gene. The CDR3 consists of 12 residues. Germline CDR1 DFQATT, CDR2 SNEGSKA (reference sequence). The CDR3: CSARESGGIQYF. In DNA, the CDR3 is TGCAGTGCTAGAGAATCGGGAGGCATTCAGTACTTC.

The chain joins TRBV11-2 to TRBJ2-2; 7 bases match TRBD1. Germline CDR1 SGHAT, CDR2 FQNNGV. The CDR3 length is 15 residues. V was pared by 5 bases and J by 7 bases, with 10 bases of the junction left unmatched. CDR3 protein: CASSPTRQGIGELFF. The CDR3 DNA is TGTGCCAGCAGCCCGACCAGACAGGGCATCGGGGAGCTGTTTTTT.

The rearrangement joins TRBV3-1 to TRBJ1-1; possibly TRBD1 for D (6 bases). The CDR3 covers 17 residues. Trimming left V 1 base short and J 0 bases short, with 15 bases between. From germline, CDR1 is LGHDT and CDR2 YNNKEL (reference sequence). The CDR3 is CASSQVSGEVMNTEAFF. The CDR3 nucleotides read TGTGCCAGCAGCCAAGTCTCAGGGGAAGTCATGAACACTGAAGCTTTCTTT.

This clonotype appeared a few times. The chain carries TRBV7-2 and TRBJ2-3; 10 bases line up with TRBD2. The CDR3 has 16 residues. Per germline, CDR1 SGHTA and CDR2 FQGNSA. V was pared by 4 bases and J by 7 bases, with 11 bases of the junction left unmatched. The CDR3 loop reads CASSSAGGHGWNTQYF. The CDR3 DNA is TGTGCCAGCAGCTCAGCGGGAGGGCATGGTTGGAATACGCAGTATTTT.

The V call is TRBV6-1, the J call TRBJ1-1; D is perhaps TRBD1 (6 bases). V was trimmed by 1 base and J by 11 bases, leaving 11 bases between them. The CDR3 runs 12 residues. The germline V gene has CDR1 MNHNS and CDR2 SASEGT. This chain's CDR3 is CASSEVQGPAFF. The CDR3 DNA reads as TGTGCCAGCAGTGAAGTCCAGGGGCCTGCTTTCTTT.

J is TRBJ2-1 and V is TRBV7-2; 10 nucleotides match TRBD2. The CDR3 spans 15 residues. Trimming removed 5 bases from V and 4 bases from J; junction bases left unmatched: 5. CDR1 is SGHTA and CDR2 is FQGNSA in the germline V gene. CDR3 loop: CASSRLAGTYNEQFF. CDR3 DNA sequence: TGTGCCAGCAGCCGACTAGCGGGCACTTACAATGAGCAGTTCTTC.

J is TRBJ2-5 and V is TRBV25-1; possible D gene TRBD2, 6 bases. This CDR3 spans 14 amino acids. From germline, CDR1 is MGHDK and CDR2 SYGVNS. Trimming stripped 1 base from V and 0 bases from J, with 6 bases between. The CDR3 here is CASSELADQETQYF. In DNA, the CDR3 is TGTGCCAGCAGTGAATTAGCGGACCAAGAGACCCAGTACTTC.

This clonotype has only a few counts. The rearrangement uses TRBV7-6 and TRBJ2-1; D perhaps matches TRBD1 (5 bases). This CDR3 has 17 amino acids. Trimming pared 5 bases from V and 7 bases from J, leaving 24 bases between. Per germline, CDR1 SGHVS and CDR2 FNYEAQ. The DNA of the CDR3 is TGTGCCAGCAGCCGCGGCTTACAGGAGTGGGTCGCGAATGAGCAGTTCTTC. It codes for CASSRGLQEWVANEQFF.

The gene calls are TRBV20-1 and TRBJ1-3; 7 bases match TRBD1. V was pared by 6 bases and J by 4 bases, with 12 bases of the junction left unmatched. Germline V lookup: CDR1 DFQATT, CDR2 SNEGSKA (reference sequence). The CDR3 is 15 amino acids. In nucleotides, the CDR3 is TGCAGTGCCCGGACCGAAACAGGGGCAGGAAACACCATATATTTT. This encodes CSARTETGAGNTIYF.

In the case of this clonotype: A junction end diverges from the germline sequence, so it may reflect a read error. V and J are TRBV29-1 and TRBJ2-3, with D unclear. This CDR3 region has 13 residues. Per germline, CDR1 SQVTM and CDR2 ANQGSEA. CDR3 amino acids: CSVKQMAGDTRYF. The CDR3 DNA reads TGCAGCGTTAAACAAATGGCCGGAGATACGCGGTATTTT.

The chain links TRBV6-5 to TRBJ2-4; 9 bases are a match to TRBD1. Germline V gene sequence: CDR1 MNHEY, CDR2 SVGAGI. V lost 10 bases to trimming and J lost 8 bases; unmatched junction nucleotides: 12. The CDR3 runs to 14 residues. CDR3 residues: CATQKSTGGDIQYF. The CDR3 DNA follows: TGTGCCACCCAAAAGTCGACAGGGGGGGACATTCAGTACTTC.

The genes are TRBV7-8 and TRBJ2-5, with TRBD1 matching over 10 bases. The J call may be in error: the DNA end matches TRBJ2-7 better. The CDR3 loop spans 14 amino acids. Looked up from germline, CDR1 is SGHVS and CDR2 is FQNEAQ. As DNA, the CDR3 is TGTGCCAGCGGCCCGGGACAGGGGTGCTACGAGCAGTACTTC. This translates into CASGPGQGCYEQYF.

V usage is TRBV10-1 and J usage is TRBJ2-1; D assignment may be TRBD1 or TRBD2 (5 bases each). CDR1 is WNHNN, CDR2 SYGVQD, per germline (reference sequence). The CDR3 has 16 amino acids. The V and J ends lost 5 bases and 2 bases respectively, with 16 bases between them. This CDR3 is CASSQSGRETYNEQFF. The CDR3 nucleotides are TGCGCCAGCAGTCAATCGGGCAGGGAGACCTACAATGAGCAGTTCTTC.

The chain has TRBV5-1 and TRBJ1-2; D unresolved. CDR1 is SGHRS and CDR2 is YFSETQ in the germline V gene. Trimming cost V 3 bases and J 3 bases, with 12 bases left between them. The CDR3 has 14 amino acids. CDR3 region: CASSSRAGDYGYTF. The CDR3 region has the DNA TGCGCCAGCAGCTCGCGGGCCGGAGACTATGGCTACACCTTC. Combining the CDR3 with reference TRBV5-1 and TRBJ1-2 gives the whole variable domain KAGVTQTPRYLIKTRGQQVTLSCSPISGHRSVSWYQQTPGQGLQFLFEYFSETQRNKGNFPGRFSGRQFSNSRSEMNVSTLELGDSALYLCASSSRAGDYGYTFGSGTRLTVV.

The V and J genes are TRBV6-2 or TRBV6-3 and TRBJ2-7; D is undetermined. This CDR3 has 14 residues. Deletions cut 5 bases from V and 7 bases from J, with 18 bases between. CDR1 is MNHEY, CDR2 SVGEGT, per germline. The CDR3 is CASSQTELKREQYF. Written as DNA, the CDR3 is TGTGCCAGCAGTCAGACGGAACTCAAAAGGGAGCAGTACTTC.

V gene TRBV20-1 combines with J gene TRBJ2-7; D call uncertain. The J call is uncertain, as TRBJ2-5 better fits the DNA end. This CDR3 comprises 13 residues. Germline V gene data show CDR1 as DFQATT and CDR2 as SNEGSKA (reference sequence). The chain's CDR3 is CSAKPSLWETQYF. The DNA for the CDR3 is TGCAGTGCTAAACCCTCCCTCTGGGAGACCCAGTACTTC.

The CDR3 DNA is TGTGCCAGCAGTTTATCGGGAGCCTTCTATGGCTACACCTTC. Translated, it gives CASSLSGAFYGYTF. This chain links TRBV28 with TRBJ1-2; the D is unclear. This CDR3 has 14 residues. Trimming left V 1 base short and J 4 bases short, with 10 bases between. Germline V CDR1 and CDR2: MDHEN, SYDVKM.

This clonotype was found once. The chain combines TRBV28 with TRBJ1-6, with D maybe TRBD1 (6 bases). Germline assignment: CDR1 MDHEN and CDR2 SYDVKM. Trimming took 8 bases from V and 17 from J, leaving 16 bases between them. This CDR3 is built from 11 residues. In DNA form, the CDR3 reads TGTGCCAGCGGCATTGACAGGACGATCCACTTT. Protein sequence: CASGIDRTIHF.

This chain uses TRBV20-1 with TRBJ2-6; D not resolved. The V end was cut by 6 bases, the J end by 2 bases, with 5 bases between. CDR3 length equals 12 residues. Germline CDR1 and CDR2: DFQATT and SNEGSKA (reference sequence). This CDR3 is CSAAAGANVLTF. The CDR3, as DNA: TGCAGTGCCGCCGCTGGGGCCAACGTCCTGACTTTC.

This clonotype was counted only a few times. The rearrangement uses TRBV7-9 and TRBJ1-2; perhaps TRBD1 as D (6 bases). The CDR3 is 11 residues long. Trimming took off 6 bases at V and 8 bases at J, with 10 bases between the two ends. Germline loops: CDR1 SEHNR, CDR2 FQNEAQ (reference sequence). Here the CDR3 reads CASSKQGGYTF. CDR3 nucleotide sequence: TGTGCCAGCAGTAAACAGGGAGGCTACACCTTC. Full variable domain (rest looked up from reference TRBV7-9 and TRBJ1-2): DTGVSQNPRHKITKRGQNVTFRCDPISEHNRLYWYRQTLGQGPEFLTYFQNEAQLEKSRLLSDRFSAERPKGSFSTLEIQRTEQGDSAMYLCASSKQGGYTFGSGTRLTVV.

V usage is TRBV18 and J usage is TRBJ1-5; D call uncertain. The germline gives CDR1 KGHSH, CDR2 LQKENI. CDR3 length: 16 amino acids. The V gene lost 4 bases and the J gene lost 0 bases, with 13 bases spanning the gap. The CDR3 coding sequence is TGTGCCAGCTCACAAGGGAGGAGCCTTAGCAATCAGCCCCAGCATTTT. Its protein product is CASSQGRSLSNQPQHF.

Only a few counts were recorded for this clonotype. V usage is TRBV9 and J usage is TRBJ2-7; perhaps TRBD1 as D (6 bases). The CDR3 totals 15 residues. Germline assignment: CDR1 SGDLS and CDR2 YYNGEE. V gave up 0 bases and J gave up 2 bases, with 12 bases separating them. CDR3 sequence (DNA): TGTGCCAGCAGCGTAGCTGGGGACACCCCCTACGAGCAGTACTTC. It codes for CASSVAGDTPYEQYF.

The V gene is TRBV25-1, the J gene TRBJ2-3, with TRBD2 matching 7 bases. The trim removed 6 bases at V and 1 base at J, leaving 7 bases unmatched. Germline V gene lookup returns CDR1 MGHDK and CDR2 SYGVNS. CDR3 length equals 15 residues. The CDR3 DNA reads as TGTGCCAGCAGGGGGATTGGGAGGGGCACAGATACGCAGTATTTT. Amino acids: CASRGIGRGTDTQYF.

This sequence joins TRBV28 and TRBJ2-7; 9 bases map to TRBD2. This CDR3 spans 15 amino acids. In germline, CDR1 is MDHEN, CDR2 SYDVKM. The V gene end was trimmed by 5 bases and the J gene end by 0 bases; junction bases not matched to a gene: 5. The CDR3 region has the DNA TGTGCCAGCAGTCCCTTGCGGGAGGGCTCCTACGAGCAGTACTTC. Translating it yields CASSPLREGSYEQYF.

This chain connects TRBV6-5 to TRBJ2-7; 7 nucleotides line up with TRBD2. Germline V gene lookup returns CDR1 MNHEY and CDR2 SVGAGI. The CDR3 loop spans 14 amino acids. The V segment lost 7 bases and the J segment 3 bases; nucleotides outside the gene matches: 9. For the CDR3, the DNA is TGTGCCAGCAATCGTGGAGGGAGGGGCTACGAGCAGTACTTC. The encoded protein is CASNRGGRGYEQYF.

The rearrangement links TRBV18 to TRBJ1-6; D gene uncertain. The CDR3 length is 12 residues. The germline gives CDR1 KGHSH, CDR2 LQKENI. V was cut by 9 bases and J by 2 bases, with 5 bases left in between. CDR3 residues: CARIPYNSPLHF. The CDR3 region has the DNA TGTGCCAGAATTCCCTATAATTCACCCCTCCACTTT.